This entry lists 29 T cell receptor beta chains sequenced from one sample in a study of control samples from healthy donors and cancer patients. TCRdb's copy holds only in-frame clones and misses some; the assay was immunoSEQ multiplex PCR. Of roughly 450,000 clones listed, around 90% were seen once; the top ten hold just under 6.5%. The sequenced sample consisted of PBMCs. The receptors stem from a middle-aged man with head and neck cancer.

The chain joins TRBV5-1 to TRBJ2-1, with 8 bases identical to TRBD1. This CDR3 has 16 amino acids. Germline CDR1 SGHRS, CDR2 YFSETQ. The J segment lost 9 bases and the V segment lost 7 bases, leaving 18 bases of the junction unmatched. This CDR3 reads CASHHDVQGARGEQFF. The CDR3 DNA reads TGCGCCAGCCACCATGACGTTCAGGGGGCAAGGGGTGAGCAGTTCTTC.

V is TRBV21-1 and J is TRBJ1-6; the table's D call, TRBD1, has no DNA check behind it. TRBV21-1 is flagged as a pseudogene. The CDR3 length is 13 residues. In DNA, the CDR3 is TGTGCCAGCAGCGGGCAGGGGGGCTCACCCCTCCACTTT. It codes for CASSGQGGSPLHF.

The J gene is TRBJ1-4, the V gene TRBV9; no clear D. V lost 3 bases and J 8 bases, leaving 14 bases between the germline ends. Germline V lookup: CDR1 SGDLS, CDR2 YYNGEE. This CDR3 spans 14 amino acids. CDR3 in DNA: TGTGCCAGCAGCGCACAGCCGGGAAACGAAAAACTGTTTTTT. Translating gives CASSAQPGNEKLFF.

The J gene is TRBJ2-5, the V gene TRBV7-9; 7 bases match TRBD2. CDR1 SEHNR and CDR2 FQNEAQ come from the germline V gene (reference sequence). After removal of 1 base from V and 0 bases from J, the junction contained 2 bases not matched to a gene. The CDR3 is made up of 15 amino acids. For the CDR3, the DNA is TGTGCCAGCAGCTTAGGGGCGGGAGACCAAGAGACCCAGTACTTC. It yields the protein CASSLGAGDQETQYF. The full variable domain, in which reference TRBV7-9 and TRBJ2-5 provide the parts outside the CDR3, is DTGVSQNPRHKITKRGQNVTFRCDPISEHNRLYWYRQTLGQGPEFLTYFQNEAQLEKSRLLSDRFSAERPKGSFSTLEIQRTEQGDSAMYLCASSLGAGDQETQYFGPGTRLLVL.

The chain carries TRBV7-8 and TRBJ2-1; D is unclear. The V gene's germline CDR1 is SGHVS and CDR2 FQNEAQ. The CDR3 sequence is 14 residues long. The V end lost 5 bases, the J end lost 4 bases, and 12 bases lay between the germline ends. CDR3: CASSHNTPYNEQFF. CDR3 bases: TGTGCCAGCAGCCATAATACACCTTACAATGAGCAGTTCTTC.

DNA for the CDR3: TGTGCCAGCAGCCTCCAACCCACTGAAGCTTTCTTT. It encodes CASSLQPTEAFF. The V call is TRBV27, the J call TRBJ1-1; no firm D call. Deletions cut 6 bases from V and 4 bases from J, with 9 bases between. The CDR3 consists of 12 residues. Germline V lookup: CDR1 MNHEY, CDR2 SMNVEV (reference sequence).

This clone was counted ten times or more. The gene calls are TRBV7-2 and TRBJ1-1, with D possibly matching TRBD1 (5 bases). This CDR3 spans 12 amino acids. Germline CDR1 reads SGHTA; CDR2 reads FQGNSA. Trimming stripped 0 bases from V and 13 bases from J, with 12 bases between. This CDR3 is CASSLAKGHDFF. The DNA for the CDR3 is TGTGCCAGCAGCTTAGCTAAGGGGCATGATTTCTTT.

The rearrangement links TRBV29-1 to TRBJ2-5; 10 bases are a match to TRBD2. This CDR3 has 14 residues. V lost 4 bases to trimming and J lost 1 base; unmatched junction nucleotides: 3. Germline CDR1 and CDR2: SQVTM and ANQGSEA. CDR3 DNA sequence: TGCAGCGTTGGACTAGCGGGCCTCCAAGAGACCCAGTACTTC. It yields the protein CSVGLAGLQETQYF.

CDR3 residues: CASSTDGSPGEKLFF. In nucleotides, the CDR3 is TGCGCCAGCAGTACTGACGGGAGTCCGGGGGAAAAACTGTTTTTT. The chain employs TRBV5-1 and TRBJ1-4; D is unclear. Trimming removed 5 bases from V and 8 bases from J, with 19 bases in between. CDR3 size: 15 residues. Germline V CDR1 and CDR2: SGHRS, YFSETQ.

For this clone: Different DNA sequences within this sample yield the same CDR3. This rearrangement joins TRBV18 to TRBJ1-2; D is possibly TRBD1 (5 bases). CDR3 length: 11 residues. V lost 3 bases, J lost 6 bases, and 5 bases lay in between. The germline V gene encodes CDR1 KGHSH and CDR2 LQKENI. This CDR3 reads CASSPGDGYTF. The DNA of the CDR3 is TGTGCCAGCTCACCGGGGGATGGCTACACCTTC.

The V call is TRBV7-8, the J call TRBJ2-6; possibly TRBD1 for D (5 bases). CDR3 size: 21 residues. Germline CDR1 is SGHVS and CDR2 is FQNEAQ. V was trimmed by 4 bases and J by 0 bases, leaving 25 bases between them. CDR3 residues: CASSSLRGLGRVPSGANVLTF. The CDR3, as DNA: TGTGCCAGCAGCTCCCTACGTGGGTTAGGCAGGGTACCCTCTGGGGCCAACGTCCTGACTTTC. The full variable domain, in which reference TRBV7-8 and TRBJ2-6 provide the parts outside the CDR3, is GAGVSQSPRYKVAKRGQDVALRCDPISGHVSLFWYQQALGQGPEFLTYFQNEAQLDKSGLPSDRFFAERPEGSVSTLKIQRTQQEDSAVYLCASSSLRGLGRVPSGANVLTFGAGSRLTVL.

The chain employs TRBV10-3 and TRBJ1-1; D is perhaps TRBD1 (6 bases). The CDR3 extends over 12 amino acids. V was shortened by 5 bases and J by 6 bases, with 10 bases between the two germline ends. Germline V gene lookup returns CDR1 ENHRY and CDR2 SYGVKD. CDR3 nucleotide sequence: TGTGCCATCAGTACAGGGAGGGCTGAAGCTTTCTTT. Its translation is CAISTGRAEAFF.

V and J are TRBV10-2 and TRBJ1-2; D not resolved. Trimming pared 0 bases from V and 0 bases from J, leaving 2 bases between. Per germline, CDR1 WSHSY and CDR2 SAAADI. CDR3 length: 13 amino acids. CDR3 sequence (DNA): TGCGCCAGCAGTGAGTCGGCTAACTATGGCTACACCTTC. This translates into CASSESANYGYTF.

The chain is built from TRBV30 and TRBJ1-5; a weak D match, TRBD1 (5 bases). Germline values: CDR1 GTSNPN, CDR2 SVGIG (reference sequence). Trimming took 0 bases from V and 7 from J, leaving 10 bases between them. The CDR3 totals 13 residues. The CDR3 bases are TGTGCCTGGAGTGTACTCGGGGGACAGCCCCAGCATTTT. Its translation is CAWSVLGGQPQHF.

CDR3 DNA sequence: TGTGCCAGCAACTCGGAGGCGGGGGCGCGTTCTCACTATGGCTACACCTTC. This codes for CASNSEAGARSHYGYTF. This chain joins TRBV27 and TRBJ1-2; maybe TRBD1 (6 bases). The V and J ends lost 7 bases and 3 bases respectively, with 24 bases between them. CDR3 length: 17 residues. Germline V lookup: CDR1 MNHEY, CDR2 SMNVEV (reference sequence).

V and J are TRBV30 and TRBJ2-4; D possibly corresponds to TRBD1 (5 bases). Per the germline V gene, CDR1 is GTSNPN and CDR2 is SVGIG (reference sequence). V dropped 2 bases and J dropped 0 bases, with 11 bases sitting between them. The CDR3 runs 15 residues. In DNA form, the CDR3 reads TGTGCCTGGAGTAAGACAGTACTAGCCAAAAACATTCAGTACTTC. It codes for CAWSKTVLAKNIQYF.

The V call is TRBV29-1, the J call TRBJ1-1; no reliable D call. V lost 5 bases, J lost 4 bases, and 14 bases lay in between. The CDR3 contains 13 residues. CDR1 is SQVTM and CDR2 is ANQGSEA in the germline V gene. The CDR3 nucleotides are TGCAGCGTTTTCGTAGGGATTAGCACTGAAGCTTTCTTT. Its protein product is CSVFVGISTEAFF.

The chain combines TRBV5-1 with TRBJ2-3; 7 nucleotides agree with TRBD1. This CDR3 has 15 residues. Trimming took 8 bases from V and 1 from J; bases not matched to a gene: 10. Germline assignment: CDR1 SGHRS and CDR2 YFSETQ. This CDR3 reads CASTILQGRTDTQYF. In DNA form, the CDR3 reads TGCGCCAGTACCATCCTACAGGGGCGCACAGATACGCAGTATTTT.

The chain uses TRBV28 and TRBJ2-4; weak D call: TRBD2 (6 bases). V lost 3 bases and J lost 6, with 9 bases in between. This CDR3 contains 13 residues. Germline V gene lookup returns CDR1 MDHEN and CDR2 SYDVKM. CDR3 DNA sequence: TGTGCCAGCAGTTTTCTGGGGGGAAACATTCAGTACTTC. This codes for CASSFLGGNIQYF.

The V gene is TRBV11-2, the J gene TRBJ2-1, with 8 nucleotides matching TRBD2. Germline trimming cut 3 bases from V and 6 bases from J; bases unmatched to any gene: 7. The CDR3 loop spans 15 amino acids. CDR1 SGHAT and CDR2 FQNNGV come from the germline V gene. The CDR3 region has the DNA TGTGCCAGCAGCTTCGGACTAGCCTTGGGCAATGAGCAGTTCTTC. Translated: CASSFGLALGNEQFF.

The rearrangement joins TRBV3-1 (or the pseudogene TRBV3-2) to TRBJ2-1; the D is unclear. From germline, CDR1 is LGHDT and CDR2 YNNKEL (reference sequence). V shed 1 base and J shed 0 bases, with 10 bases lying between them. The CDR3 is 16 residues long. The CDR3 sequence is CASSQGRASSYNEQFF. DNA of the CDR3: TGTGCCAGCAGCCAAGGTCGGGCGAGCTCCTACAATGAGCAGTTCTTC.

The V call is TRBV29-1, the J call TRBJ2-1; 9 bases line up with TRBD2. V lost 5 bases and J lost 9; bases outside the gene matches: 11. The CDR3 has 14 residues. Germline assignment: CDR1 SQVTM and CDR2 ANQGSEA. In nucleotides, the CDR3 is TGCAGCGTTCTGATAGCGGGAGTCTTTGGTGAGCAGTTCTTC. Protein product: CSVLIAGVFGEQFF.

V and J are TRBV7-2 and TRBJ2-1; D remains unclear. The ends were cut back, 5 bases at V and 9 bases at J, with 23 bases in the middle. The CDR3 extends over 16 amino acids. Germline V gives CDR1 SGHTA, CDR2 FQGNSA. The CDR3 nucleotides are TGTGCCAGCAGCCTGGGATACGTTACGACGGCCGGTGAGCAGTTCTTC. Its protein is CASSLGYVTTAGEQFF.

The chain couples TRBV5-6 to TRBJ2-3; 9 nucleotides line up with TRBD1. CDR3 length equals 16 residues. The V gene's germline CDR1 is SGHDT and CDR2 YYEEEE. The V and J ends lost 0 bases and 2 bases, in that order; junction bases with no gene match: 4. The DNA for the CDR3 is TGTGCCAGCAGCTTGGACGGGACAGGGAACACAGATACGCAGTATTTT. It codes for CASSLDGTGNTDTQYF.

The CDR3 here is CASSSRGNTGELFF. In DNA, the CDR3 is TGTGCCAGCAGTTCGAGGGGCAACACCGGGGAGCTGTTTTTT. The chain couples TRBV3-1 (or the pseudogene TRBV3-2) to TRBJ2-2; D may match TRBD1 or TRBD2 (5 bases each). The CDR3 length is 14 residues. Trimming left V 6 bases short and J 2 bases short, with 10 bases between. The germline V gene has CDR1 LGHDT and CDR2 YNNKEL (reference sequence).

Written as DNA, the CDR3 is TGCGCCAGCAGCCAAGATTTCAGGGGGGGGACTGAAGCTTTCTTT. The encoded protein is CASSQDFRGGTEAFF. The V call is TRBV4-3, the J call TRBJ1-1, with 7 positions matching TRBD1. V was pared by 0 bases and J by 5 bases, with 6 bases of the junction left unmatched. Per the germline V gene, CDR1 is LGHNA and CDR2 is YSLEER. The CDR3 sequence is 15 residues long.

The CDR3 protein is CASSLVGEGSPLHF. The CDR3 coding sequence is TGTGCCAGCAGCTTGGTCGGGGAGGGTTCACCCCTCCACTTT. V gene TRBV7-9 combines with J gene TRBJ1-6; D uncertain. Looked up from germline, CDR1 is SEHNR and CDR2 is FQNEAQ (reference sequence). V was cut by 3 bases and J by 9 bases, with 12 bases left in between. This CDR3 has 14 amino acids.

V usage is TRBV5-4 and J usage is TRBJ2-2; 10 bases match TRBD2. CDR3 length: 17 amino acids. CDR1 is SGHNT and CDR2 is YYREEE in the germline V gene (reference sequence). V dropped 2 bases and J dropped 0; count of bases not matched to a gene: 4. CDR3 amino acids: CASSLASGGANTGELFF. The CDR3 DNA reads as TGTGCCAGCAGCTTAGCTAGCGGGGGCGCGAACACCGGGGAGCTGTTTTTT.

The genes are TRBV28 and TRBJ2-5, with TRBD2 matching over 11 bases. In germline, CDR1 is MDHEN, CDR2 SYDVKM. V lost 1 base and J lost 1; bases outside the gene matches: 11. This CDR3 contains 19 residues. DNA for the CDR3: TGTGCCAGCAGTTTATTTTTATCCTTCACTAGCGGGGGCCAAGAGACCCAGTACTTC. Protein: CASSLFLSFTSGGQETQYF.